These 3 T cell receptor beta chains share one sample of origin, sequenced in a study of T cell repertoires in cytomegalovirus infection. The antigens for these receptors are not known. TCRdb itself ran the reads through MiXCR, one entry per CDR3 protein. The table records 110,000 or so distinct CDR3 sequences, about 30% of them present only once. Sequenced material: CD8+ T cells from cultured PBMCs, taken from culture after CMV antigen stimulation. These receptors came from a human donor in good health (CMV status not recorded). Some clones in this sample may be carry-over from other donors' samples.

The chain couples TRBV2 to TRBJ1-5; D not certain. The CDR3 has 17 residues. Germline lookup yields CDR1 SNHLY and CDR2 FYNNEI. Trimming cost V 1 base and J 1 base, with 14 bases left between them. The chain's CDR3 is CASSEGPEATSNQPQHF. In DNA, the CDR3 is TGTGCCAGCAGTGAAGGGCCCGAGGCAACCAGCAATCAGCCCCAGCATTTT.

This clonotype was counted once. CDR3 bases: TGTGCCACCAGCAGAGTAGAGGGCTCTGGGGCCAACGTCCTGACTTTC. Its translation is CATSRVEGSGANVLTF. This chain connects TRBV15 to TRBJ2-6; D is possibly TRBD2 (5 bases). CDR3 length: 16 amino acids. The V gene's germline CDR1 is LNHNV and CDR2 YYDKDF (reference sequence). Trimming cost V 1 base and J 0 bases, with 7 bases left between them.

This clonotype was counted ten times or more. J is TRBJ2-1 and V is TRBV7-9; D is undetermined. This CDR3 region has 13 residues. In germline, CDR1 is SEHNR, CDR2 FQNEAQ (reference sequence). In DNA form, the CDR3 reads TGTGTCATGGGCCCTAGGGTGTACAATGAGCAGTTCTTC. It encodes CVMGPRVYNEQFF.